This T cell receptor beta chain was captured by sequencing in a study of T cell repertoires in cytomegalovirus infection. Study-wide results and limits: CMV carriers with the relevant HLA were identified by cumulative public TCR beta family frequency.

Turning to this clonotype: Its antigen is unknown.

From the reads, TCRdb called clonotypes with MiXCR, one entry per CDR3 protein. The repertoire has under 850,000 distinct CDR3 sequences, about 33% of them found once; the top ten carry roughly 18%. The CDR3 extends over 14 amino acids. Germline V CDR1 and CDR2: SQVTM, ANQGSEA. Trimming removed 4 bases at V and 2 bases at J, with 11 bases between. This TCR was recovered from a human donor in good health (CMV status not recorded). Some clones in this sample may be carry-over from other donors' samples. The chain combines TRBV29-1 with TRBJ1-4; D unresolved. The sample consisted of cultured PBMCs, taken from culture after CMV antigen stimulation. The CDR3 is CSVVFTGTNEKLFF. In nucleotides, the CDR3 is TGCAGCGTTGTATTCACTGGGACTAATGAAAAACTGTTTTTT.